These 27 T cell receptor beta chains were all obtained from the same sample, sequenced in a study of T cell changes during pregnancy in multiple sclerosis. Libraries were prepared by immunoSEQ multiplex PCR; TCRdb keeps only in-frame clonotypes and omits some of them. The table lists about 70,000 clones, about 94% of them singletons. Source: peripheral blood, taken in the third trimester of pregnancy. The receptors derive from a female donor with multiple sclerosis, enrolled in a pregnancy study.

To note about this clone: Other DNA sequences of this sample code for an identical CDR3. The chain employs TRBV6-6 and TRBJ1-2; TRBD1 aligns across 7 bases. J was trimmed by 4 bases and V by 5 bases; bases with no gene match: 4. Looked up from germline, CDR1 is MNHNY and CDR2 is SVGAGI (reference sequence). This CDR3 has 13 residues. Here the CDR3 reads CASSPDRAYGYTF. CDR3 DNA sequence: TGTGCCAGCAGTCCAGACAGGGCCTATGGCTACACCTTC.

CDR3 residues: CASSLTGGDTQYF. The CDR3 DNA follows: TGTGCCAGCAGCTTAACAGGCGGAGATACGCAGTATTTT. The rearrangement joins TRBV5-4 to TRBJ2-3; D possibly corresponds to TRBD1 (5 bases). CDR1 and CDR2 from the germline V gene are SGHNT and YYREEE (reference sequence). The CDR3 runs to 13 residues. Trimming removed 2 bases from V and 5 bases from J, with 9 bases in between. The variable domain in full, with the rest retrieved from reference TRBV5-4 and TRBJ2-3, is ETGVTQSPTHLIKTRGQQVTLRCSSQSGHNTVSWYQQALGQGPQFIFQYYREEENGRGNFPPRFSGLQFPNYSSELNVNALELDDSALYLCASSLTGGDTQYFGPGTRLTVL.

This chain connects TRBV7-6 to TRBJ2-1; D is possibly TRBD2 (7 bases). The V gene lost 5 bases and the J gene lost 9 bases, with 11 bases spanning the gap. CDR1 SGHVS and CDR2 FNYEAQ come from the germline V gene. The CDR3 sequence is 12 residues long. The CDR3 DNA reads TGTGCCAGCAGCGGGGGGGGCGGTGAGCAGTTCTTC. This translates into CASSGGGGEQFF.

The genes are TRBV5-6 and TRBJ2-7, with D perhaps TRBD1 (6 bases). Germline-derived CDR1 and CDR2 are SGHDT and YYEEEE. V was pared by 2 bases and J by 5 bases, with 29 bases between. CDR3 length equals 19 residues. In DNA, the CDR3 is TGTGCCAGCAGCTTCTTCGAGGACAGCTCCTTTTCGTTTCGGAACGAGCAGTACTTC. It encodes CASSFFEDSSFSFRNEQYF.

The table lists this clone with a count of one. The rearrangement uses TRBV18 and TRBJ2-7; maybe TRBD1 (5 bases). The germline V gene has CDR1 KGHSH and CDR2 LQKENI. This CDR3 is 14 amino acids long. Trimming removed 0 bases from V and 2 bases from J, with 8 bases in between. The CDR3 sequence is CASSPPQGTYEQYF. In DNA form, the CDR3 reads TGTGCCAGCTCACCACCGCAGGGAACCTACGAGCAGTACTTC.

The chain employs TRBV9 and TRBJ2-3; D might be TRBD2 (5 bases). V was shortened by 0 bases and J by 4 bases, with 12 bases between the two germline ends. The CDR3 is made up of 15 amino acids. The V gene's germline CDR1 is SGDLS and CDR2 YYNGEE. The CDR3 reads CASSVGPGVPDTQYF. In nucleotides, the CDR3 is TGTGCCAGCAGCGTAGGCCCCGGGGTCCCAGATACGCAGTATTTT.

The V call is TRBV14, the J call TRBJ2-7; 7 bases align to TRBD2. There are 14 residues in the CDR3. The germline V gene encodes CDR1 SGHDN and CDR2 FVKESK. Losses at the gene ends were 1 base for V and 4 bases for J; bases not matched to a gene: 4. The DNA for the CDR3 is TGTGCCAGCAGCCAAGCGGGGGGAGGGTACGAGCAGTACTTC. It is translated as CASSQAGGGYEQYF.

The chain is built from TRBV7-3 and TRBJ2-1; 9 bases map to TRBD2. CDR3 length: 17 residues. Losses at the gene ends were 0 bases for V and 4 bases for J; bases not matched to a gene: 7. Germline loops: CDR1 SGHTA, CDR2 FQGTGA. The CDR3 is CASSLTPLSGGYNEQFF. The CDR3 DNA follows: TGTGCCAGCAGCTTAACGCCTCTTAGCGGGGGTTACAATGAGCAGTTCTTC.

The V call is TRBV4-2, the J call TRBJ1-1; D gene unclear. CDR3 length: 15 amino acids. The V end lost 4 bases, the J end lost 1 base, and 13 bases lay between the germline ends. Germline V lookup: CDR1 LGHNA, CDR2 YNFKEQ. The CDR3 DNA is TGTGCCAGCAGCCCCCAGGTCCAGACGAACACTGAAGCTTTCTTT. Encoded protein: CASSPQVQTNTEAFF.

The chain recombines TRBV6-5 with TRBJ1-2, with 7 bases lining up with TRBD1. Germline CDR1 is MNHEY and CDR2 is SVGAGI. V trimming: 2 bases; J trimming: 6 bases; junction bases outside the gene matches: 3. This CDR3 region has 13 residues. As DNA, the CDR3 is TGTGCCAGCAGTTACGGGACAGCGAATGGCTACACCTTC. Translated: CASSYGTANGYTF.

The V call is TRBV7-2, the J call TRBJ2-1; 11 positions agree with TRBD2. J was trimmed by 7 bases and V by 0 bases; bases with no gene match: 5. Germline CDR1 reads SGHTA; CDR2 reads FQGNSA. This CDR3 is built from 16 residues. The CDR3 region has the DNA TGTGCCAGCAGCTTAGCCCGACTAGCGGGGCGTAATGAGCAGTTCTTC. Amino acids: CASSLARLAGRNEQFF. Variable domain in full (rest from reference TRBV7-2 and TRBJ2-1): GAGVSQSPSNKVTEKGKDVELRCDPISGHTALYWYRQSLGQGLEFLIYFQGNSAPDKSGLPSDRFSAERTGGSVSTLTIQRTQQEDSAVYLCASSLARLAGRNEQFFGPGTRLTVL.

This CDR3 is CASSPFRRNTEAFF. CDR3 bases: TGTGCCAGCAGCCCCTTCAGAAGGAACACTGAAGCTTTCTTT. The V call is TRBV9, the J call TRBJ1-1; no firm D call. V was pared by 4 bases and J by 1 base, with 11 bases between. The germline V gene has CDR1 SGDLS and CDR2 YYNGEE. The length of the CDR3 is 14 residues.

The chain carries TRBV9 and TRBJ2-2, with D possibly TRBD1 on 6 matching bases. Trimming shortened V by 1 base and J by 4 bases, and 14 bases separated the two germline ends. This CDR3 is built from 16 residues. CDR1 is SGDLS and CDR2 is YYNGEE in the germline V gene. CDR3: CASSVSGGVLTGELFF. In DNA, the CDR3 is TGTGCCAGCAGCGTATCTGGGGGCGTACTCACCGGGGAGCTGTTTTTT.

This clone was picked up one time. The CDR3 protein is CAISQGINYGYTF. CDR3 nucleotide sequence: TGTGCCATCAGCCAGGGCATTAACTATGGCTACACCTTC. J is TRBJ1-2 and V is TRBV10-3, with D perhaps TRBD1 (5 bases). The CDR3 has 13 amino acids. Germline loops: CDR1 ENHRY, CDR2 SYGVKD. V was trimmed by 6 bases and J by 1 base, leaving 9 bases between them.

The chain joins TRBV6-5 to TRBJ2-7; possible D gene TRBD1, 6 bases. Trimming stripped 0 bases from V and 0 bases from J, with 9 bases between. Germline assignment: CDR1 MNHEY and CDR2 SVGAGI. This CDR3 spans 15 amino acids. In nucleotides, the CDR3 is TGTGCCAGCAGTTACTCACGGGACATCTCCTACGAGCAGTACTTC. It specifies CASSYSRDISYEQYF.

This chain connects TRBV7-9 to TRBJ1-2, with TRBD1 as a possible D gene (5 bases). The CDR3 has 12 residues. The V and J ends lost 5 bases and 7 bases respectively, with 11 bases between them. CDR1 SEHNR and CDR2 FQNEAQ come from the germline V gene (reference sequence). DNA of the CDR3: TGTGCCAGCAGCACAACAGGCAGTGGCTACACCTTC. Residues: CASSTTGSGYTF. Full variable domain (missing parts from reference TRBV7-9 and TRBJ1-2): DTGVSQNPRHKITKRGQNVTFRCDPISEHNRLYWYRQTLGQGPEFLTYFQNEAQLEKSRLLSDRFSAERPKGSFSTLEIQRTEQGDSAMYLCASSTTGSGYTFGSGTRLTVV.

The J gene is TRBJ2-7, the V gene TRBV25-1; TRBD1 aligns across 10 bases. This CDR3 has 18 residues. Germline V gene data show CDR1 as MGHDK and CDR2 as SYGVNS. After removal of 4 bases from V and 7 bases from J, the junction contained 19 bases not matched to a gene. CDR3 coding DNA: TGTGCCAGCAGTGGGACAGGGGGTCCTTCGGCCCCCGGTCAGGAGCAGTACTTC. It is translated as CASSGTGGPSAPGQEQYF.

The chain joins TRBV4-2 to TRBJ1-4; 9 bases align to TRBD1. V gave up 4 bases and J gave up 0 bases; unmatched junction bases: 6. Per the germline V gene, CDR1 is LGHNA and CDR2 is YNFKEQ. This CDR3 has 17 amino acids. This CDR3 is CASSPGTGSPTNEKLFF. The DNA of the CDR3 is TGTGCCAGCAGCCCCGGGACAGGGTCGCCAACTAATGAAAAACTGTTTTTT.

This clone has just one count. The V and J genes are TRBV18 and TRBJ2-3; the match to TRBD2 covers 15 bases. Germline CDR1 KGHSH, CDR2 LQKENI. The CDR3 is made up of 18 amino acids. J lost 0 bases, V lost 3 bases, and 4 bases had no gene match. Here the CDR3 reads CASSPLGLAGGSTDTQYF. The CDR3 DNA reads TGTGCCAGCTCACCCCTCGGACTAGCGGGGGGGAGCACAGATACGCAGTATTTT.

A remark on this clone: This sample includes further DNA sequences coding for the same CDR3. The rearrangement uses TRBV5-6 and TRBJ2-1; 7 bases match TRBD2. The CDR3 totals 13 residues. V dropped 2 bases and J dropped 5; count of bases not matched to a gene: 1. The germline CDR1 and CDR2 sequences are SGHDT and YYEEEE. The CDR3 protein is CASSFGGNNEQFF. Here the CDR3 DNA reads TGTGCCAGCAGCTTCGGGGGGAACAATGAGCAGTTCTTC.

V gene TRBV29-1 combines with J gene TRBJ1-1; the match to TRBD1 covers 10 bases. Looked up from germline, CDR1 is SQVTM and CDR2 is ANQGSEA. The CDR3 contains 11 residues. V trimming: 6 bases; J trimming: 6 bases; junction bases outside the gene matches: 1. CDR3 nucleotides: TGCAGCGTGGACAGGGGGGCTGAAGCTTTCTTT. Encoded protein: CSVDRGAEAFF.

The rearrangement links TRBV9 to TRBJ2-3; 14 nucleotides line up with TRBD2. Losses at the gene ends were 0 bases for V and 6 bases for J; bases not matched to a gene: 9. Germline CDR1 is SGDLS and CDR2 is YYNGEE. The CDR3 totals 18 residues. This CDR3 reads CASSVEGTSGGWGDTQYF. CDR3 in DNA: TGTGCCAGCAGCGTAGAGGGGACTAGCGGGGGTTGGGGGGATACGCAGTATTTT.

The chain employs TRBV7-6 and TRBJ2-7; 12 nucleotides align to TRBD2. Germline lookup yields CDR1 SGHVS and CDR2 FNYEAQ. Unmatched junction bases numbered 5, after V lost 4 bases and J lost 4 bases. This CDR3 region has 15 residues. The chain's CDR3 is CASSSSSGGAYEQYF. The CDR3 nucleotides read TGTGCCAGCAGCTCCTCTAGCGGGGGGGCTTACGAGCAGTACTTC.

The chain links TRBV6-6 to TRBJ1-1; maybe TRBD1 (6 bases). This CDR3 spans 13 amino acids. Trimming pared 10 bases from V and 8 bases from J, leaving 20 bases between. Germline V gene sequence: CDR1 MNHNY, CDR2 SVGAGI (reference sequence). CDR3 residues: CATKRTATEEAFF. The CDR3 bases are TGTGCCACGAAGAGGACAGCGACCGAAGAAGCTTTCTTT.

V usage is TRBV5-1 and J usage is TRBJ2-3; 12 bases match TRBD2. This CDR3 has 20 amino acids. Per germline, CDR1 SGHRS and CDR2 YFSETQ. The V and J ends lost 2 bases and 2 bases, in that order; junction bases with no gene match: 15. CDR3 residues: CASSLKAGNLAGGPTDTQYF. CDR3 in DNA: TGCGCCAGCAGCTTAAAAGCGGGGAATCTAGCGGGGGGGCCCACAGATACGCAGTATTTT.

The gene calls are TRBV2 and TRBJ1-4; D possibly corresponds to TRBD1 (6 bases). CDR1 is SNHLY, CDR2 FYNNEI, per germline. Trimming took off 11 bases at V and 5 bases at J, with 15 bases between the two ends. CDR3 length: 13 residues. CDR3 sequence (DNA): TGTGCCGCTAAGGAGGACAGCAATGAAAAACTGTTTTTT. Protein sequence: CAAKEDSNEKLFF.

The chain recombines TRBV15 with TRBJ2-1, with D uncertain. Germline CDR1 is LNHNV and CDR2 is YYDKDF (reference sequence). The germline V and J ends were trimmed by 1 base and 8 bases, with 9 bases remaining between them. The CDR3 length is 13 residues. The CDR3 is CATSRGGRDEQFF. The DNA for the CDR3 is TGTGCCACCAGCAGAGGTGGGCGCGATGAGCAGTTCTTC.